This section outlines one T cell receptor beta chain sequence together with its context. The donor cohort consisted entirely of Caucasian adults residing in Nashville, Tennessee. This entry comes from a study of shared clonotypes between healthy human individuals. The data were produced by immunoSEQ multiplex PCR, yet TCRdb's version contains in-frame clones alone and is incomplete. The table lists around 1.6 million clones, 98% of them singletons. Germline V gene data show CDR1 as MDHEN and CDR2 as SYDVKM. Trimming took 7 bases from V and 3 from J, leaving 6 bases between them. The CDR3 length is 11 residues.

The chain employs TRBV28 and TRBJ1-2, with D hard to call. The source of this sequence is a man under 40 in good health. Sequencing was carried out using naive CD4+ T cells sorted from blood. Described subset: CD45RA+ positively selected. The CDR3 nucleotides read TGTGCCAGCACAGCCGACTATGGCTACACCTTC. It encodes CASTADYGYTF.